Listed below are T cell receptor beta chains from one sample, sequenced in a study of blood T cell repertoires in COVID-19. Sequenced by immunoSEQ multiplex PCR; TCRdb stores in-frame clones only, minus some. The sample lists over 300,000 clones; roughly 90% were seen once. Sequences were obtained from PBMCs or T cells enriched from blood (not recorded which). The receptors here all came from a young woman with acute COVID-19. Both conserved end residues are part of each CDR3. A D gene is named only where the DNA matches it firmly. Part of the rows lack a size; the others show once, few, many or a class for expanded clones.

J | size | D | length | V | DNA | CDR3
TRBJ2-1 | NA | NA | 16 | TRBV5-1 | TGCGCCAGCAGCTTGGAAGGGGCCATAGCCGGGAATGAGCAGTTCTTC | CASSLEGAIAGNEQFF
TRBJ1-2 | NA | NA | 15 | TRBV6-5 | TGTGCCAGCAAAAGAAGACGGGGGTTCGACTATGGCTACACCTTC | CASKRRRGFDYGYTF
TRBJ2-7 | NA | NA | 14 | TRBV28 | TGTGCCAGCATCACCGGGGGAGGAGTCTACGAGCAGTACTTC | CASITGGGVYEQYF
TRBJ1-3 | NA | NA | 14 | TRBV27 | TGTGCCAGCAGGCAGTCAAGCTCTGGAAACACCATATATTTT | CASRQSSSGNTIYF
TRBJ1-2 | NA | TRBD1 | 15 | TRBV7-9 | TGTGCCAGCAGCCCAGGACAGGGTTCGAACTATGGCTACACCTTC | CASSPGQGSNYGYTF
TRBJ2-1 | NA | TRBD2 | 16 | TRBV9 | TGTGCCAGCAGCGTAGTTAGCGGGGTGATCAACAATGAGCAGTTCTTC | CASSVVSGVINNEQFF
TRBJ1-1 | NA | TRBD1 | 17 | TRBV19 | TGTGCCAGTAGCTCTTTTCGGACAGGGATCGGAAACACTGAAGCTTTCTTT | CASSSFRTGIGNTEAFF
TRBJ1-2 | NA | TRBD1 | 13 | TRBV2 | TGTGCCAGCAGTCCGGGACAGAACTATGGCTACACCTTC | CASSPGQNYGYTF
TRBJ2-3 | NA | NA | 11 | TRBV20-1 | TGCAGTGCCCCGGACATCAATACGCAGTATTTT | CSAPDINTQYF
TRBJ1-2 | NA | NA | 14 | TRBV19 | TGTGCCAGCACAACCTCAGGGCAGTCAGGGTCTTACACCTTC | CASTTSGQSGSYTF
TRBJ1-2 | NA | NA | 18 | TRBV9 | TGTGCCAGCAGCCCACGGCCCATTGCGGGGGGCTTTGACTATGGCTACACCTTC | CASSPRPIAGGFDYGYTF
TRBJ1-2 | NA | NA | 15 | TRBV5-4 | TGTGCCAGCAGCTTGTTCCGCATCCCTCTAGTTGACTACACCTTC | CASSLFRIPLVDYTF
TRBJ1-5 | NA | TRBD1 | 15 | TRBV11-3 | TGTGCCAGCAGCTTAGATCAGGGGGCCAATCAGCCCCAGCATTTT | CASSLDQGANQPQHF
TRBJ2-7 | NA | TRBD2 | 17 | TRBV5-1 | TGCGCCAGCAGCTCTAGACTTAGCGGGGGGGCGTTATACGAGCAATACTTC | CASSSRLSGGALYEQYF
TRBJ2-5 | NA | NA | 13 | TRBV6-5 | TGTGCCAGCAGAATACAGGGACAAGAGACCCAGTACTTC | CASRIQGQETQYF
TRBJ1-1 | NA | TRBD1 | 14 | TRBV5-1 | TGCGCCAGCAGCTTACAGGGGGCAGTAACTGAAGCTTTCTTT | CASSLQGAVTEAFF
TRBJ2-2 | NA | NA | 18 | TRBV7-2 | TGTGCCAGCAGCTTAATCTTTCTGGGCACCGGGGACACCGGGGAGCTGTTTTTT | CASSLIFLGTGDTGELFF
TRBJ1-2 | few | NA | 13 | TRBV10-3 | TGTGCCATCAGTGAGGGGGGACTCAGTCCGGTCACCTTC | CAISEGGLSPVTF